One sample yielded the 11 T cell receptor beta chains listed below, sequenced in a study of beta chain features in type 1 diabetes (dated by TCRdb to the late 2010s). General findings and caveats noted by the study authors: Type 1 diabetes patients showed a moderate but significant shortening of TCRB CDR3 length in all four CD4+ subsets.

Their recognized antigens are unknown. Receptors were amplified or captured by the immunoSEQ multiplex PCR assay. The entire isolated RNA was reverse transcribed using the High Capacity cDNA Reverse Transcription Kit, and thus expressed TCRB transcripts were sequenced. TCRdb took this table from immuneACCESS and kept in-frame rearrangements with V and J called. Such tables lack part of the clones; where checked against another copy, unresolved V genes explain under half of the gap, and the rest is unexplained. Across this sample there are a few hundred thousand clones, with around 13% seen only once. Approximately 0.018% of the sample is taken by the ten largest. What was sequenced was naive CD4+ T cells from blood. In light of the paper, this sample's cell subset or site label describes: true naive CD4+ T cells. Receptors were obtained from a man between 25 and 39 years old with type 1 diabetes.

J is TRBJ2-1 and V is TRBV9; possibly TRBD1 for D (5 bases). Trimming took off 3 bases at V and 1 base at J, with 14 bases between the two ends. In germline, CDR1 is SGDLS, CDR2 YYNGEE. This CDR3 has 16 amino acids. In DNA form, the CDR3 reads TGTGCCAGCAGCGCCTCGCCAGGGAAGTCCTACAATGAGCAGTTCTTC. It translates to CASSASPGKSYNEQFF.

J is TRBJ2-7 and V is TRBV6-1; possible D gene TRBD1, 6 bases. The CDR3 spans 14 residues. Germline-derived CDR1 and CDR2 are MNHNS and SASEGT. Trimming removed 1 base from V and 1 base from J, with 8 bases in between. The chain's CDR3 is CASSEGTGSYEQYF. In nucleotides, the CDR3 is TGTGCCAGCAGTGAAGGAACAGGGTCCTACGAGCAGTACTTC.

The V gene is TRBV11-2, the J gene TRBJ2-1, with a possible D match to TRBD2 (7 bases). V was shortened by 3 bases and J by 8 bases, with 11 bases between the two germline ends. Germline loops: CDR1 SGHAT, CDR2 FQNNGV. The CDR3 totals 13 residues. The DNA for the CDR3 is TGTGCCAGCAGCTTGGGGGGGCTCGATGAGCAGTTCTTC. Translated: CASSLGGLDEQFF.

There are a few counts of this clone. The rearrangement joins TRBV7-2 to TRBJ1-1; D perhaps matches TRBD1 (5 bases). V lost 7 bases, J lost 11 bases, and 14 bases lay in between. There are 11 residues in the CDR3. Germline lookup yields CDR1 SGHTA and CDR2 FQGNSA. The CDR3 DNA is TGTGCCAGCACTTCGGGACTCCGGGCTTTCTTT. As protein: CASTSGLRAFF.

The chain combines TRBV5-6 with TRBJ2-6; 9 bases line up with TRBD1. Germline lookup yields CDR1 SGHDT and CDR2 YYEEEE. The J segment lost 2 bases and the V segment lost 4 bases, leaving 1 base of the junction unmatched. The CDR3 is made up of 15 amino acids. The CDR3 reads CASSRTGAGANVLTF. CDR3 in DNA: TGTGCCAGCAGCCGGACAGGGGCTGGGGCCAACGTCCTGACTTTC. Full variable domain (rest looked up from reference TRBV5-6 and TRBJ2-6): DAGVTQSPTHLIKTRGQQVTLRCSPKSGHDTVSWYQQALGQGPQFIFQYYEEEERQRGNFPDRFSGHQFPNYSSELNVNALLLGDSALYLCASSRTGAGANVLTFGAGSRLTVL.

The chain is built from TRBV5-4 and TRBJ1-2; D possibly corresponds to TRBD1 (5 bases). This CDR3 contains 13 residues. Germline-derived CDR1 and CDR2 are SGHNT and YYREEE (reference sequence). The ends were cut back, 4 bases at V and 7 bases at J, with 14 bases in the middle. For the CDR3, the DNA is TGTGCCAGCAGCCCACCGACAGCGCTTGGCTACACCTTC. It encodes CASSPPTALGYTF.

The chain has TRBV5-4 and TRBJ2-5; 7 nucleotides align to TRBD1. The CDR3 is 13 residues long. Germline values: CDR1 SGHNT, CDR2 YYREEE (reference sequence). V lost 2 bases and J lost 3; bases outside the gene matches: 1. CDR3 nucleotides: TGTGCCAGCAGCTTCACAGGGGAAGAGACCCAGTACTTC. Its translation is CASSFTGEETQYF.

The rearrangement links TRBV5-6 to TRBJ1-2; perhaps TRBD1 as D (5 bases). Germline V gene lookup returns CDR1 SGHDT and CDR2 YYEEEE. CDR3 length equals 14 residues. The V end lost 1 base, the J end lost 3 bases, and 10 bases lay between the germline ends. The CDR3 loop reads CASSLRGEDYGYTF. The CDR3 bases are TGTGCCAGCAGCTTGCGGGGGGAGGACTATGGCTACACCTTC.

Written as DNA, the CDR3 is TGTGCCAGCAGCTTGGGGGCACAGGGGGCCCTCCGGGCAGAGACCCAGTACTTC. Translated, it gives CASSLGAQGALRAETQYF. The V call is TRBV5-4, the J call TRBJ2-5, with 9 nucleotides matching TRBD1. The trim removed 0 bases at V and 4 bases at J, leaving 13 bases unmatched. This CDR3 has 18 residues. The germline gives CDR1 SGHNT, CDR2 YYREEE (reference sequence).

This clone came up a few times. CDR3 amino acids: CASSYSSLAGANEQFF. The CDR3 DNA is TGTGCCAGCAGTTACTCGAGCCTAGCGGGAGCCAATGAGCAGTTCTTC. V is TRBV6-6 and J is TRBJ2-1; 10 bases are a match to TRBD2. The CDR3 loop spans 16 amino acids. CDR1 MNHNY and CDR2 SVGAGI come from the germline V gene (reference sequence). V lost 0 bases and J lost 6; bases outside the gene matches: 5.

CDR3 in DNA: TGTGCCAGCAGCCAGGGAGATACGCAGTATTTT. Protein: CASSQGDTQYF. This chain uses TRBV7-6 with TRBJ2-3; tentative D call: TRBD1 (5 bases). CDR1 and CDR2 from the germline V gene are SGHVS and FNYEAQ. The ends were cut back, 5 bases at V and 5 bases at J, with 5 bases in the middle. CDR3 length: 11 amino acids.